This is a list of T cell receptor beta chains from one sample in a study of blood T cell repertoires in COVID-19. Using immunoSEQ multiplex PCR, the repertoire was profiled, and TCRdb retains in-frame clones only, with some absent. The data show over 200,000 clones, about 85% seen once. Sequenced sample: PBMCs or T cells enriched from blood (not recorded which). Source of these receptors: a man aged 30 to 45 who had recovered from COVID-19. Both conserved end residues are trimmed from each CDR3. The order of the fields is V gene, CDR3 protein.

v_gene: TRBV5-5
CDR3aa: ASSFTGGGSYEQY

v_gene: TRBV11-2
CDR3aa: ASSPAGQGFYYGYT

v_gene: TRBV4-3
CDR3aa: ASSRLPLDGELF

v_gene: TRBV7-8
CDR3aa: ASSLALSDYGYT

v_gene: TRBV29-1
CDR3aa: SVAPYTEAF

v_gene: TRBV28
CDR3aa: ATTRTTSNQPQH

v_gene: TRBV20-1
CDR3aa: SASPTSFRGFGETQY

v_gene: TRBV9
CDR3aa: ASSVVENTYEQY

v_gene: TRBV30
CDR3aa: AWSVSDTQY

v_gene: TRBV13
CDR3aa: ASSSLRGGATDTQY

v_gene: TRBV5-7
CDR3aa: ASSPRGFPGADTQY

v_gene: TRBV3-1/TRBV3-2
CDR3aa: ASSPWTGLNTEAF

v_gene: TRBV6-5
CDR3aa: ASTLSWAANTEAF

v_gene: TRBV6-1
CDR3aa: ASSELAGASTDTQY

v_gene: TRBV12-3/TRBV12-4
CDR3aa: ASSLDFGMVAF

v_gene: TRBV4-2
CDR3aa: ASSQVRGAGNTIY

v_gene: TRBV2
CDR3aa: ASSRDRAAYNEQF

v_gene: TRBV5-8
CDR3aa: ASSHNYGTGVMNTEAF

v_gene: TRBV2
CDR3aa: ASSEWGKGAPLSGANVLT

v_gene: TRBV5-6
CDR3aa: ASSFGRGPYQPQH

v_gene: TRBV18
CDR3aa: ASSQTPDRAEKLF

v_gene: TRBV21-1
CDR3aa: ASSKGWRQAAYEQY

v_gene: TRBV4-3
CDR3aa: ASSHNRGGEQY

v_gene: TRBV29-1
CDR3aa: SVVRVAEAF

v_gene: TRBV11-2
CDR3aa: ASSPPGQSSYNSPLH

v_gene: TRBV3-1/TRBV3-2
CDR3aa: ASSQDLLAGVREQY

v_gene: TRBV29-1
CDR3aa: SVMEQGLGTEAF

v_gene: TRBV7-2
CDR3aa: ASSLVGATTEAF

v_gene: TRBV3-1/TRBV3-2
CDR3aa: ASSQRGAGSGELF

v_gene: TRBV4-1
CDR3aa: ASSQTGVLYEQY

v_gene: TRBV7-3
CDR3aa: ASSFLYEQY

v_gene: TRBV29-1
CDR3aa: SVGGGPQETQY

v_gene: TRBV3-1/TRBV3-2
CDR3aa: ASSLDRVEAF

v_gene: TRBV27
CDR3aa: ASRIGQGNSPLH

v_gene: TRBV7-6
CDR3aa: ASSSRQAAETVEQY

v_gene: TRBV27
CDR3aa: ASSSIDSYEQY

v_gene: TRBV7-2
CDR3aa: ASSLASGAEQF

v_gene: TRBV3-1/TRBV3-2
CDR3aa: ASGTDNTGELF

v_gene: TRBV5-1
CDR3aa: ASSLQGPGANVLT

v_gene: TRBV3-1/TRBV3-2
CDR3aa: ASSHGQANQPQH